This T cell receptor beta chain was sequenced in a study of CD8+ T cells in alopecia areata. Treatment indicated: oral pan-JAK inhibitor, 5-10 mg twice daily. This CDR3 region has 12 residues. Germline values: CDR1 SEHNR, CDR2 FQNEAQ (reference sequence). Trimming pared 5 bases from V and 6 bases from J, leaving 9 bases between. RNA, once extracted, was reverse transcribed into cDNA for use as the sequencing template. Profiled with immunoSEQ multiplex PCR; TCRdb holds only in-frame clones, not every one. The sample holds a few hundred thousand clones; 35% to 40% are singletons and the top ten take roughly 0.5%.

The sequence was collected from a human donor with alopecia areata. This chain uses TRBV7-9 with TRBJ2-3; no firm D call. The sample in question was CD4+ T cells sorted from blood, obtained at roughly week 30, from a patient treated with tofacitinib. The chain's CDR3 is CASSPSWDTQYF. The CDR3 DNA reads TGTGCCAGCAGCCCCAGTTGGGATACGCAGTATTTT.